The sequence of this T cell receptor beta chain was determined in a study of PD-L1 blockade in urothelial cancer. Looking at the study overall: Analyses used blood from 3 weeks (second dose) and 6 weeks after treatment start.

V lost 5 bases, J lost 0 bases, and 3 bases stayed unmatched. Germline V gene lookup returns CDR1 SGHTA and CDR2 FQGNSA. The CDR3 spans 14 residues. This sample's time point: peripheral blood 6 weeks after treatment start. As regards this clone: Antigen specificity is unknown.

Using immunoSEQ multiplex PCR, the repertoire was profiled, and TCRdb retains in-frame clones only, with some absent. In the table there are under 150,000 clones, approximately 90% of which are singletons. Broader study findings: Durable-benefit patients had greater expansion of tumor-associated blood clones at 3 weeks.

J is TRBJ1-1 and V is TRBV7-2; 7 bases line up with TRBD1. The sample here was PBMCs, taken around atezolizumab (anti-PD-L1) treatment. The receptor was derived from a man in his 60s with urothelial cancer. In DNA, the CDR3 is TGTGCCAGCAGCCAAGGGACAGTGAACACTGAAGCTTTCTTT. The encoded protein is CASSQGTVNTEAFF. The full variable domain, in which reference TRBV7-2 and TRBJ1-1 provide the parts outside the CDR3, is GAGVSQSPSNKVTEKGKDVELRCDPISGHTALYWYRQSLGQGLEFLIYFQGNSAPDKSGLPSDRFSAERTGGSVSTLTIQRTQQEDSAVYLCASSQGTVNTEAFFGQGTRLTVV.